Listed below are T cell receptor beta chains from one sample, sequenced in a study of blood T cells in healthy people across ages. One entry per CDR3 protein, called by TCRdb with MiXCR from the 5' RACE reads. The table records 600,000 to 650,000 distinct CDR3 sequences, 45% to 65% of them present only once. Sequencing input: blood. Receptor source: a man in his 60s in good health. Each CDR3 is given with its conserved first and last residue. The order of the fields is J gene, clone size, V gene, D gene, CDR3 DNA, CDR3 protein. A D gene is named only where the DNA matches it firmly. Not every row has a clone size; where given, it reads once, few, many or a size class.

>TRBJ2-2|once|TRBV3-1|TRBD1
TGTGCCAGCAGCCATCTGGGACAGGGATACACTGGGGAGCTGTTTTTT
CASSHLGQGYTGELFF
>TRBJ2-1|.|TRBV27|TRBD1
TGTGCCAGCAGTCACGGACAGGGGGCAAGTTTCACCTCCTACAATGAGCAGTTCTTC
CASSHGQGASFTSYNEQFF
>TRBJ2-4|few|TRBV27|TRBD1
TGTGCCAGCAGTTTATGGCCGACAGGGTCAAACATTCAGTACTTC
CASSLWPTGSNIQYF
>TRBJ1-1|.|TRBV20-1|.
TGCAGTGCTAGAGTCCCGACGCGGACAACTAACACTGAAGCTTTCTTT
CSARVPTRTTNTEAFF
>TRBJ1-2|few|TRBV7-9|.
TGTGCCAGCAGCTTAAATGGGGGCGCGGGTGGCTACACCTTC
CASSLNGGAGGYTF
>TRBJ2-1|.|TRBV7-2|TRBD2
TGTGCCAGCAGCTTAGTTAGCGGGGGACAGTCGGGTGAGCAGTTCTTC
CASSLVSGGQSGEQFF
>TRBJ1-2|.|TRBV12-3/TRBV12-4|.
TGTGTCAGCAGCCCCATGGGGGAAAGAGGCTACACCTTC
CVSSPMGERGYTF
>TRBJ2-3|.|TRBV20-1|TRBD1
TGCAGTGGACTTCGGACAGGGGTTACGACAGATACGCAGTATTTT
CSGLRTGVTTDTQYF
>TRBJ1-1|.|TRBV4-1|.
TGCGCCAGCAGCCAAGTGGGAAGGACAGCCGGGGCTTTCTTT
CASSQVGRTAGAFF
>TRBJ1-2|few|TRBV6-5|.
TGTGCCAGCAGCCTTAACAGGGCAGCCGGCTACACCTTC
CASSLNRAAGYTF
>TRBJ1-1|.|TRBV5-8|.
TGTGCCAGCTGGCCCAGCGGGCCGACTGAAGCTTTCTTT
CASWPSGPTEAFF
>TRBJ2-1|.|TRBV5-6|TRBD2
TGTGCCAGCAGCGGACTAGCGGGGGGGCCCCCGAATGAGCAGTTCTTC
CASSGLAGGPPNEQFF
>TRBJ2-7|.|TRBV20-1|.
TGCAGTGCTAGTTTCCCGGGACTCAGCTCCTACGAGCAGTACTTC
CSASFPGLSSYEQYF
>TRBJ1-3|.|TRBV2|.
TGTGCCAGCAGCCTGGCACATGGAAACACCATATATTTT
CASSLAHGNTIYF
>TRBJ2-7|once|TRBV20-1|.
TGCAGTGCTAGATCGGACAGTCCCTACGAGCAGTACTTC
CSARSDSPYEQYF
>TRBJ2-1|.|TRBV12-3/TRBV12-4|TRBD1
TGTGCCAGCGGTTCCTCAGGGGGCGGTTACAATGAGCAGTTCTTC
CASGSSGGGYNEQFF
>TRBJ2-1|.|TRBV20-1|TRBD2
TGCAGTGCTAGAGATATGGAGCGGGGGAACTACAATGAGCAGTTCTTC
CSARDMERGNYNEQFF
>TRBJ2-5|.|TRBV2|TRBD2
TGTGCCAGCAGTGAAACTAGCGAACAAGAGACCCAGTACTTC
CASSETSEQETQYF
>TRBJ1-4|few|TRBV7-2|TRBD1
TGTGCCAGCAGCTACCGGGACAGGGGTGAAAAACTGTTTTTT
CASSYRDRGEKLFF
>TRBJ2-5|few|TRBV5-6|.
TGTGCCAGCAGCCGTGGGACAACAGAGACCCAGTACTTC
CASSRGTTETQYF
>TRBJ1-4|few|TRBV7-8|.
TGTGCCAGCAGCTTAGCGGGGGATGAAAAACTGTTTTTT
CASSLAGDEKLFF
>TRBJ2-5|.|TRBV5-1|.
TGCGCCAGCACCGGAGGTGGGTCTCAAGAGACCCAGTACTTC
CASTGGGSQETQYF
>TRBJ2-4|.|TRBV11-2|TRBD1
TGTGCCAGCAGCTTAGATACGGACAGGTTAGGAAACATTCAGTACTTC
CASSLDTDRLGNIQYF
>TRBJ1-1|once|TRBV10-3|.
TGTGCCATCAGTGATGAGGGGAAGGGGGAGGCTTTCTTT
CAISDEGKGEAFF
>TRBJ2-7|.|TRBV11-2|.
TGTGCCAGCAGCTCCGGGACGTACAGCTCCTACGAGCAGTACTTC
CASSSGTYSSYEQYF
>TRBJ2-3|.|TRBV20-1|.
TGCAGTGCTAGTGGAGGAGGGACGCAGTATTTT
CSASGGGTQYF